This T cell receptor (beta chain) was observed in a study of monozygotic twins with inflammatory bowel disease (dated by TCRdb to 2018 to 2020). With regard to the full study: A total of roughly 28 monozygotic twin pairs were included in the full study, comprising nine German pairs (four IBD-concordant, five IBD-discordant) and 19 IBD-discordant Danish pairs. Within discordant pairs, disease-associated traits were sought mainly by comparing IBD patients with their genetically identical healthy co-twins. Each individual had, on average, about 151 000 unique TCRalpha sequences and 181 000 unique TCRbeta sequences available for analysis.

Study-wide conclusions, independent of this receptor: A decrease in TCRbeta repertoire diversity, as measured by inverse Simpson index, was observed in IBD patients compared with their healthy co-twins. Different T cell subtypes could not be distinguished in the analysis. Repertoire similarity did not differ between concordant and discordant twins, possibly due to limited statistical power. Differing immunosuppressive treatments among patients may have added background noise and inter-individual variability to the repertoires. Fewer clonotypes were shared with other individuals by IBD patients than by healthy twins, most markedly in patients showing signs of disease activity. The results gave no support for a single strong signal or clonotype linked to IBD.

Notes on this clonotype: Its recognized antigen is unknown.

Library method: 5' RACE. The input for every TCR library was roughly 3.5 ug of total RNA. For each sample, cDNA synthesis was carried out in eight separate reactions using SMARTScribe reverse transcriptase. During cDNA synthesis, template switching was used to introduce unique molecular identifiers that contained a 6-nucleotide sample barcode. Amplification of TCRalpha and TCRbeta cDNA involved two nested PCRs of approximately 16 and 10 cycles, and each PCR was followed by bead purification. Before amplification, the cDNA was treated with uracil DNA-glycosylase and purified using the QIAquick PCR purification kit. The second PCR was the step at which Illumina TruSeq-compatible adapters and sample-specific barcodes were added. Library quality and concentration were assessed using TapeStation and Qubit, and about 5 ng of each library was pooled. Sequencing of pooled libraries was carried out on an Illumina HiSeq2500 single-index Rapid Run using 2 x 100 bp reads and custom sequencing primers. Concerning the study's data processing: MiGEC version 1.2.6 was used for UMI-based consensus assembly, which corrected PCR and sequencing errors. MiXCR version 2.1.1 was used for V(D)J alignment, clonotype assembly and CDR3 extraction. Gene usage, clonotype sharing and MAIT/NKT TCR abundance were normalised by analysing the top 1000, 10 000 and 20 000 clonotypes per sample. Diversity was computed as the inverse Simpson index with the vegan R package after downsampling to 27 000 UMIs. Paired Mann-Whitney U tests were applied to discordant twin pairs, with Benjamini-Hochberg correction for multiple testing. After the reads were reprocessed by TCRdb, one entry was made per CDR3 protein sequence, with no DNA. The V and J calls, along with clone size, are taken from TCRdb and not from the paper's own processing. The sample has some 400,000 distinct CDR3 sequences on record. The ten largest clones take up around 2.4% of the sample.

From each donor, an approximately 2.5 ml peripheral blood sample was collected into PAXgene tubes and stored at -80 degrees C. Without any T cell sorting, total RNA was extracted from whole blood using the PAXgene blood miRNA kit on an automated QIAcube. Peripheral blood from monozygotic twin pairs concordant or discordant for inflammatory bowel disease was subjected to deep TCRalpha and TCRbeta repertoire profiling with unique molecular barcoding. For every twin pair, smoking habits were documented, and each individual was categorised as a current, former or never smoker. Input material: blood. The receptor was isolated from a human donor with ulcerative colitis or Crohn's disease, or a healthy co-twin of an affected twin (not recorded which).

The CDR3 in this case is CASSLGQGASEAFF. The chain uses TRBV5-1 and TRBJ1-1; TCRdb's assignment of TRBD1 cannot be checked, as there is no DNA. The CDR3 numbers 14 residues from cysteine through phenylalanine. The DNA sequence is not available. Based on the germline V gene, the CDR1 and CDR2 sequences are SGHRS and YFSETQ. Beyond the CDR3, the reference TRBV5-1 and TRBJ1-1 genes provide the residues; the full variable domain reads: KAGVTQTPRYLIKTRGQQVTLSCSPISGHRSVSWYQQTPGQGLQFLFEYFSETQRNKGNFPGRFSGRQFSNSRSEMNVSTLELGDSALYLCASSLGQGASEAFFGQGTRLTVV.